This section outlines one T cell receptor (beta chain) sequence together with its context. In the authors' methods: Amplification of reference gene primers provided the estimated nucleated cell counts. Sequencing was performed with immunoSEQ multiplex PCR; in TCRdb, only in-frame clones are kept and a portion is missing. Clonal size and the V and J genes are those of that table, whereas D and trimming came from the DNA. The repertoire holds around 260,000 clones, with roughly 83% as singletons. The data were taken from a study of blood T cell repertoires in COVID-19. Study information: Donors in the United States, Italy and Spain gave samples during acute or convalescent COVID-19. PBMCs, B-cell-depleted T cells, or T cells provided the cDNA or gDNA that made up the material.

The sequence was collected from a man in his sixties who had recovered from COVID-19. Material for sequencing was peripheral blood.

CDR3 in amino acids: CASSPSGTPNTEAFF. CDR3 in DNA: TGTGCCAGCTCACCATCCGGGACACCGAACACTGAAGCTTTCTTT. This chain joins TRBV18 and TRBJ1-1, with a weak D call TRBD1 (6 bases). The ends were cut back, 2 bases at V and 1 base at J, with 11 bases in the middle. The length of the CDR3 is 15 residues. CDR1 KGHSH and CDR2 LQKENI come from the germline V gene.